Each of the 22 T cell receptor beta chains below was sequenced from the same sample in a study of long-term antiretroviral therapy in people with HIV. Version v3.0 of the immunoSEQ assay was performed at survey level. The data were produced by immunoSEQ multiplex PCR, yet TCRdb's version contains in-frame clones alone and is incomplete. The table lists around 30,000 clones, around 84% of them singletons. The specimen comprised unsorted PBMCs, sampled 0.4 years after starting antiretroviral therapy. Source of these receptors: a man between 18 and 35 years old with HIV.

The chain joins TRBV5-1 to TRBJ2-2; TRBD1 aligns across 7 bases. The germline CDR1 and CDR2 sequences are SGHRS and YFSETQ. There are 15 residues in the CDR3. J lost 5 bases, V lost 3 bases, and 7 bases had no gene match. For the CDR3, the DNA is TGCGCCAGCAGCTGGGGAGACAGGGAGACCGGGGAGCTGTTTTTT. Its translation is CASSWGDRETGELFF.

This chain's CDR3 is CASSIRGTGELFF. CDR3 nucleotides: TGCGCCAGCAGCATCAGGGGAACCGGGGAGCTGTTTTTT. The chain links TRBV5-1 to TRBJ2-2; TRBD1 is a possible D gene (6 bases). The V and J ends lost 4 bases and 5 bases respectively, with 9 bases between them. The CDR3 spans 13 residues. Germline assignment: CDR1 SGHRS and CDR2 YFSETQ.

This chain connects TRBV6-5 to TRBJ2-7; no clear D. The V gene's germline CDR1 is MNHEY and CDR2 SVGAGI. This CDR3 has 13 amino acids. Trimming shortened V by 2 bases and J by 0 bases, and 5 bases separated the two germline ends. The CDR3 is CASSYAASYEQYF. For the CDR3, the DNA is TGTGCCAGCAGTTACGCAGCCTCCTACGAGCAGTACTTC.

CDR3 DNA sequence: TGTGCCAGTATAGCGGACAGGGAGGGTTCGGACACTGAAGCTTTCTTT. This translates into CASIADREGSDTEAFF. The chain uses TRBV19 and TRBJ1-1, with TRBD1 matching over 8 bases. The V and J ends lost 7 bases and 3 bases, in that order; junction bases with no gene match: 13. The CDR3 runs to 16 residues. Germline V gene sequence: CDR1 LNHDA, CDR2 SQIVND (reference sequence).

V and J are TRBV19 and TRBJ2-2; D may be TRBD1 (6 bases). Germline-derived CDR1 and CDR2 are LNHDA and SQIVND (reference sequence). The CDR3 length is 15 residues. Trimming removed 5 bases at V and 1 base at J, with 11 bases between. CDR3 region: CASSPRTENTGELFF. The CDR3 DNA reads as TGTGCCAGTAGTCCGAGGACAGAGAACACCGGGGAGCTGTTTTTT.

This sequence joins TRBV6-1 and TRBJ2-7, with 7 bases fitting TRBD2. Germline loops: CDR1 MNHNS, CDR2 SASEGT. This CDR3 has 15 amino acids. Trimming took 2 bases from V and 3 from J; bases not matched to a gene: 7. In DNA, the CDR3 is TGTGCCAGCAGTGAAAACGCGGGAGAGATCTACGAGCAGTACTTC. Protein: CASSENAGEIYEQYF.

V and J are TRBV7-8 and TRBJ2-3; D possibly corresponds to TRBD2 (7 bases). The V gene's germline CDR1 is SGHVS and CDR2 FQNEAQ. V lost 5 bases, J lost 2 bases, and 20 bases lay in between. The CDR3 consists of 17 residues. The CDR3 here is CASSPRGGLTSTDTQYF. The CDR3 DNA reads TGTGCCAGCAGCCCTAGGGGGGGCCTTACCTCCACAGATACGCAGTATTTT.

This clone has only one observation. The chain employs TRBV6-5 and TRBJ2-2; TRBD2 agrees at 8 bases. The CDR3 sequence is 13 residues long. CDR1 is MNHEY, CDR2 SVGAGI, per germline. Trimming at V came to 5 bases and at J to 8 bases, leaving 4 bases not matched to a gene. Here the CDR3 DNA reads TGTGCCAGCAGTGGACTAGCAAAAGGGGAGCTGTTTTTT. Translated: CASSGLAKGELFF.

This clone was counted a single time. The chain recombines TRBV15 with TRBJ1-1, with D tentatively TRBD1 (5 bases). Trimming left V 2 bases short and J 0 bases short, with 10 bases between. CDR1 and CDR2 from the germline V gene are LNHNV and YYDKDF (reference sequence). The CDR3 extends over 15 amino acids. CDR3 DNA sequence: TGTGCCACCAGCAGATTACGACAGATGAACACTGAAGCTTTCTTT. It specifies CATSRLRQMNTEAFF.

This sequence joins TRBV21-1 and TRBJ1-1. TRBV21-1 is shown as a pseudogene. CDR3 length: 20 amino acids. The CDR3, as DNA: TGTGCCAGCCCACCACGGGGCAGGGCCCGTCGGGCTTGGTTCAGCACTGAAGCTTTCTTT. The encoded protein is CASPPRGRARRAWFSTEAFF.

The sample holds a few counts of this clone. The rearrangement uses TRBV25-1 and TRBJ2-7; unclear D gene. In germline, CDR1 is MGHDK, CDR2 SYGVNS. The V end lost 1 base, the J end lost 1 base, and 2 bases lay between the germline ends. The CDR3 extends over 12 amino acids. The CDR3 loop is CASSESSYEQYF. CDR3 nucleotide sequence: TGTGCCAGCAGTGAATCTTCCTACGAGCAGTACTTC.

This rearrangement joins TRBV14 to TRBJ2-2; unclear D gene. This CDR3 spans 15 amino acids. The ends were cut back, 8 bases at V and 0 bases at J, with 13 bases in the middle. Germline V CDR1 and CDR2: SGHDN, FVKESK. This CDR3 is CASSVSASNTGELFF. CDR3 coding DNA: TGTGCCAGCTCCGTTTCGGCTTCGAACACCGGGGAGCTGTTTTTT.

The rearrangement links TRBV19 to TRBJ1-1; tentative D call: TRBD1 (6 bases). The length of the CDR3 is 14 residues. V was cut by 8 bases and J by 5 bases, with 18 bases left in between. Germline CDR1 is LNHDA and CDR2 is SQIVND (reference sequence). Here the CDR3 DNA reads TGTGCCAGTGTCCAGGCAGGGGAAGGGACTGAAGCTTTCTTT. Translated, it gives CASVQAGEGTEAFF.

The chain combines TRBV7-2 with TRBJ2-1; no clear D gene. CDR1 is SGHTA and CDR2 is FQGNSA in the germline V gene. The ends were cut back, 5 bases at V and 7 bases at J, with 9 bases in the middle. The CDR3 sequence is 12 residues long. CDR3 region: CASSRTGNEQFF. CDR3 coding DNA: TGTGCCAGCAGCCGGACGGGTAATGAGCAGTTCTTC.

CDR3 in amino acids: CASSTEQGFRDTEAFF. The CDR3 DNA reads TGTGCCAGCAGCACAGAACAGGGTTTTAGGGACACTGAAGCTTTCTTT. J is TRBJ1-1 and V is TRBV11-2; perhaps TRBD1 as D (6 bases). CDR3 size: 16 residues. V lost 5 bases and J lost 3, with 19 bases in between. The germline gives CDR1 SGHAT, CDR2 FQNNGV.

The chain couples TRBV19 to TRBJ2-1, with D unclear. Trimming cost V 3 bases and J 7 bases, with 13 bases left between them. The germline CDR1 and CDR2 sequences are LNHDA and SQIVND (reference sequence). The CDR3 is 14 amino acids. The DNA for the CDR3 is TGTGCCAGTAGTATTGGTTTCACCCTTAATGAGCAGTTCTTC. This codes for CASSIGFTLNEQFF.

The chain couples TRBV10-3 to TRBJ2-3; D unclear. Trimming cost V 3 bases and J 4 bases, with 14 bases left between them. This CDR3 region has 15 residues. Germline loops: CDR1 ENHRY, CDR2 SYGVKD. CDR3 amino acids: CAISEDKPFSDTQYF. The CDR3 DNA is TGTGCCATCAGTGAAGACAAACCTTTCTCAGATACGCAGTATTTT.

This clone was seen more than once but under ten times. This rearrangement joins TRBV6-5 to TRBJ2-3; possibly TRBD1 for D (5 bases). The CDR3 loop spans 16 amino acids. V was cut by 2 bases and J by 1 base, with 13 bases left in between. The germline V gene encodes CDR1 MNHEY and CDR2 SVGAGI. The CDR3 spells CASSYPEGEGTDTQYF. The CDR3 bases are TGTGCCAGCAGTTACCCAGAAGGGGAAGGCACAGATACGCAGTATTTT.

The CDR3 region has the DNA TGTGCCAGCAGTTTAGGGCAAAACTATGGCTACACCTTC. Translation: CASSLGQNYGYTF. V and J are TRBV27 and TRBJ1-2; D is ambiguous. The V and J ends lost 2 bases and 2 bases respectively, with 6 bases between them. Germline loops: CDR1 MNHEY, CDR2 SMNVEV (reference sequence). This CDR3 contains 13 residues.

The chain recombines TRBV5-1 with TRBJ2-7, with D tentatively TRBD1 (6 bases). Per germline, CDR1 SGHRS and CDR2 YFSETQ. The CDR3 is 14 amino acids. The V end lost 2 bases, the J end lost 2 bases, and 11 bases lay between the germline ends. The CDR3, as DNA: TGCGCCAGCAGCTTACAGGGCCCACCCTACGAGCAGTACTTC. Translation gives CASSLQGPPYEQYF. Based on the CDR3 plus reference TRBV5-1 and TRBJ2-7, the full variable domain is KAGVTQTPRYLIKTRGQQVTLSCSPISGHRSVSWYQQTPGQGLQFLFEYFSETQRNKGNFPGRFSGRQFSNSRSEMNVSTLELGDSALYLCASSLQGPPYEQYFGPGTRLTVT.

V usage is TRBV2 and J usage is TRBJ1-1; TRBD1 matches 8 bases. This CDR3 is built from 13 residues. V dropped 9 bases and J dropped 1; count of bases not matched to a gene: 4. CDR1 is SNHLY and CDR2 is FYNNEI in the germline V gene. The CDR3 loop reads CARTGTGNTEAFF. The CDR3 bases are TGTGCCAGGACCGGGACAGGGAACACTGAAGCTTTCTTT.

The chain joins TRBV11-2 to TRBJ1-1, with D maybe TRBD1 (5 bases). This CDR3 has 14 residues. Germline V gene data show CDR1 as SGHAT and CDR2 as FQNNGV. The ends were cut back, 7 bases at V and 1 base at J, with 13 bases in the middle. The CDR3 DNA is TGTGCCAGCACCCAGGGATCTTGGAACACTGAAGCTTTCTTT. Amino acids: CASTQGSWNTEAFF. Filled out from reference TRBV11-2 and TRBJ1-1, the complete variable domain reads EAGVAQSPRYKIIEKRQSVAFWCNPISGHATLYWYQQILGQGPKLLIQFQNNGVVDDSQLPKDRFSAERLKGVDSTLKIQPAKLEDSAVYLCASTQGSWNTEAFFGQGTRLTVV.